This T cell receptor beta chain was identified during a study of T-cell memory formation after mild COVID-19. The CDR3 has 13 residues. The ends were cut back, 0 bases at V and 4 bases at J, with 5 bases in the middle. The germline V gene has CDR1 SGHTA and CDR2 FQGTGA. TCRdb called the 5' RACE reads again in MiXCR, with one record for every CDR3 protein. The repertoire holds hundreds of thousands of distinct CDR3 sequences, with 13% to 15% as singletons. This clonotype came up a few times. The sample taken for sequencing was PBMCs or a T cell subset sorted from them (not recorded which). This receptor was taken from a man between 18 and 29 years old who had mild COVID-19 (a few samples of this study predate the infection). Cell type and time point are not known. The rearrangement uses TRBV7-3 and TRBJ2-3, with no clear D. The CDR3 spells CASSLTQADTQYF. In DNA, the CDR3 is TGTGCCAGCAGCTTAACGCAGGCAGATACGCAGTATTTT.